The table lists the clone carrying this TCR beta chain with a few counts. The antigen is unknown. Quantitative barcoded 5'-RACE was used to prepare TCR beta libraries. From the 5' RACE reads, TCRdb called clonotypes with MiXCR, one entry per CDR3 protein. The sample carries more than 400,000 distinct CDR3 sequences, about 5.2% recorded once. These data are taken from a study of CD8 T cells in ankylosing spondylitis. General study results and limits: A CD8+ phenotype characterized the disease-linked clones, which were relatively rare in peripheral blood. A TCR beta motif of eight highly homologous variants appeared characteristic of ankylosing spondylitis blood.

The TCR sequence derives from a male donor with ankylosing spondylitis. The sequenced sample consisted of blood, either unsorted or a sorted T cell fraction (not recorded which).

The CDR3 DNA is TGTGCCAGCAGCTTGGGGCCGGGAACCCGCTACGAGCAGTACTTC. Amino acid sequence: CASSLGPGTRYEQYF. This sequence joins TRBV5-4 and TRBJ2-7, with TRBD2 as a possible D gene (5 bases). The CDR3 runs to 15 residues. V was clipped by 0 bases and J by 3 bases, with 13 bases between them. Germline CDR1 reads SGHNT; CDR2 reads YYREEE (reference sequence).